A single sample gave rise to the 16 T cell receptor beta chains below, sequenced in a study of blood T cell repertoires in COVID-19. Some clones are missing from TCRdb's copy, which holds only in-frame ones; the method was immunoSEQ multiplex PCR. The sample has fewer than 700,000 clones, roughly nine tenths seen once. The sample taken for sequencing was peripheral blood. All receptors derive from a woman between 45 and 60 years old with COVID-19, enrolled during active disease.

The chain joins TRBV6-6 to TRBJ1-1; TRBD1 aligns across 11 bases. Germline CDR1 reads MNHNY; CDR2 reads SVGAGI (reference sequence). Germline trimming cut 7 bases from V and 5 bases from J; bases unmatched to any gene: 12. The CDR3 loop spans 16 amino acids. The chain's CDR3 is CASIRDRGNGRTEAFF. The CDR3 nucleotides are TGTGCCAGCATTAGGGACAGGGGGAACGGAAGGACTGAAGCTTTCTTT.

The chain links TRBV30 to TRBJ1-2; 11 nucleotides align to TRBD1. This CDR3 contains 15 residues. V gave up 1 base and J gave up 1 base; unmatched junction bases: 2. Germline lookup yields CDR1 GTSNPN and CDR2 SVGIG (reference sequence). For the CDR3, the DNA is TGTGCCTGGAGTGCGGACAGGGGGCTTAACTATGGCTACACCTTC. It encodes CAWSADRGLNYGYTF.

The rearrangement links TRBV5-1 to TRBJ2-1; 8 nucleotides align to TRBD1. Germline CDR1 SGHRS, CDR2 YFSETQ. The CDR3 totals 14 residues. V lost 7 bases to trimming and J lost 8 bases; unmatched junction nucleotides: 11. The CDR3 sequence is CASGTQGVGDEQFF. The CDR3 DNA reads TGCGCCAGCGGGACACAGGGGGTTGGCGATGAGCAGTTCTTC.

The chain links TRBV10-2 to TRBJ1-2, with no clear D. Germline loops: CDR1 WSHSY, CDR2 SAAADI. Trimming removed 0 bases at V and 8 bases at J, with 10 bases between. This CDR3 contains 13 residues. CDR3 sequence reads: CASSESQVLGYTF. DNA of the CDR3: TGCGCCAGCAGTGAGTCGCAGGTTCTGGGCTACACCTTC.

This rearrangement joins TRBV4-1 to TRBJ1-5; tentative D call: TRBD1 (6 bases). The germline V gene has CDR1 MGHRA and CDR2 YSYEKL. This CDR3 has 15 amino acids. V gave up 9 bases and J gave up 0 bases, with 15 bases separating them. CDR3 in DNA: TGCGCCAGTAAAACGACAGGTGATAGCAATCAGCCCCAGCATTTT. It specifies CASKTTGDSNQPQHF.

The chain uses TRBV19 and TRBJ1-5; D is undetermined. Germline V gene data show CDR1 as LNHDA and CDR2 as SQIVND (reference sequence). The V end was cut by 4 bases, the J end by 8 bases, with 15 bases between. CDR3 size: 14 residues. The CDR3 sequence is CASSTLLQREPQHF. DNA for the CDR3: TGTGCCAGTAGTACTCTCTTACAGCGGGAGCCCCAGCATTTT.

The chain couples TRBV2 to TRBJ2-7; perhaps TRBD1 as D (8 bases). The CDR3 spans 15 residues. The V gene lost 5 bases and the J gene lost 1 base, with 15 bases spanning the gap. Germline V gene data show CDR1 as SNHLY and CDR2 as FYNNEI. The CDR3 bases are TGTGCCAGCAGTACAGGGGGGGCCGGGTCCTACGAGCAGTACTTC. Translating it yields CASSTGGAGSYEQYF. Drawing the rest from reference TRBV2 and TRBJ2-7, the complete variable domain is EPEVTQTPSHQVTQMGQEVILRCVPISNHLYFYWYRQILGQKVEFLVSFYNNEISEKSEIFDDQFSVERPDGSNFTLKIRSTKLEDSAMYFCASSTGGAGSYEQYFGPGTRLTVT.

In nucleotides, the CDR3 is TGTGCCTGGAGTACCACAGCGGGGCCGCTCAATGAGCAGTTCTTC. Residues: CAWSTTAGPLNEQFF. This chain links TRBV30 with TRBJ2-1, with 7 bases identical to TRBD2. J was trimmed by 6 bases and V by 2 bases; bases with no gene match: 10. Germline lookup yields CDR1 GTSNPN and CDR2 SVGIG (reference sequence). This CDR3 spans 15 amino acids. The full variable domain, rest sourced from reference TRBV30 and TRBJ2-1, is SQTIHQWPATLVQPVGSPLSLECTVEGTSNPNLYWYRQAAGRGLQLLFYSVGIGQISSEVPQNLSASRPQDRQFILSSKKLLLSDSGFYLCAWSTTAGPLNEQFFGPGTRLTVL.

The chain carries TRBV6-1 and TRBJ2-5, with D perhaps TRBD2 (5 bases). Trimming stripped 2 bases from V and 5 bases from J, with 12 bases between. The CDR3 runs 14 residues. Germline lookup yields CDR1 MNHNS and CDR2 SASEGT. The CDR3 here is CASSESGGRETQYF. The CDR3 region has the DNA TGTGCCAGCAGTGAAAGCGGAGGCCGGGAGACCCAGTACTTC.

The chain has TRBV19 and TRBJ1-1, with D uncertain. The germline V gene has CDR1 LNHDA and CDR2 SQIVND (reference sequence). Trimming removed 6 bases from V and 1 base from J, with 12 bases in between. The CDR3 consists of 14 residues. CDR3 DNA: TGTGCCAGTAGCTGGGCACCGCCGAACACTGAAGCTTTCTTT. It specifies CASSWAPPNTEAFF.

The rearrangement links TRBV6-5 to TRBJ1-1; D is unclear. V shed 4 bases and J shed 1 base, with 10 bases lying between them. CDR3 length: 14 residues. Germline loops: CDR1 MNHEY, CDR2 SVGAGI. Here the CDR3 reads CASSSLDRNTEAFF. The CDR3 nucleotides are TGTGCCAGCAGTTCCCTAGACCGGAACACTGAAGCTTTCTTT.

This sequence joins TRBV27 and TRBJ2-2; TRBD1 might be the D (6 bases). V lost 5 bases to trimming and J lost 5 bases, with 15 bases between them. The length of the CDR3 is 15 residues. Germline loops: CDR1 MNHEY, CDR2 SMNVEV (reference sequence). CDR3: CASSTVSRGTGELFF. CDR3 nucleotide sequence: TGTGCCAGCAGTACGGTATCTAGGGGGACCGGGGAGCTGTTTTTT.

V gene TRBV27 combines with J gene TRBJ2-7, with 7 bases fitting TRBD2. The CDR3 has 13 residues. V shed 6 bases and J 3 bases; nucleotides not matched to a gene: 5. Germline CDR1 MNHEY, CDR2 SMNVEV (reference sequence). CDR3 DNA sequence: TGTGCCAGCAGGCGAGCTAGCGGCTACGAGCAGTACTTC. It codes for CASRRASGYEQYF.

This chain uses TRBV7-8 with TRBJ2-5; 9 nucleotides match TRBD2. The germline CDR1 and CDR2 sequences are SGHVS and FQNEAQ. CDR3 length: 17 residues. V dropped 5 bases and J dropped 0; count of bases not matched to a gene: 10. The CDR3 bases are TGTGCCAGCAGCGTCCCGAAGCGGGGGGCGTACCAAGAGACCCAGTACTTC. Its protein is CASSVPKRGAYQETQYF.

This clone was detected once. The V and J genes are TRBV12-5 and TRBJ1-2; 8 bases align to TRBD1. From germline, CDR1 is LGHNT and CDR2 FRNRAP. The CDR3 length is 16 residues. With 4 bases clipped from V and 8 bases from J, the junction kept 15 bases outside the gene matches. The DNA of the CDR3 is TGTGCTAGTGGTTCCCTTGGACAGGGCCCTAGGAGGGGCTACACCTTC. Encoded protein: CASGSLGQGPRRGYTF.

The chain joins TRBV10-1 to TRBJ1-1, with D unclear. CDR3 size: 14 residues. V lost 0 bases, J lost 5 bases, and 10 bases lay in between. Germline V gene data show CDR1 as WNHNN and CDR2 as SYGVQD (reference sequence). The DNA of the CDR3 is TGCGCCAGCAGTGAGTCCGAGGGTTGGACTGAAGCTTTCTTT. Translating it yields CASSESEGWTEAFF.